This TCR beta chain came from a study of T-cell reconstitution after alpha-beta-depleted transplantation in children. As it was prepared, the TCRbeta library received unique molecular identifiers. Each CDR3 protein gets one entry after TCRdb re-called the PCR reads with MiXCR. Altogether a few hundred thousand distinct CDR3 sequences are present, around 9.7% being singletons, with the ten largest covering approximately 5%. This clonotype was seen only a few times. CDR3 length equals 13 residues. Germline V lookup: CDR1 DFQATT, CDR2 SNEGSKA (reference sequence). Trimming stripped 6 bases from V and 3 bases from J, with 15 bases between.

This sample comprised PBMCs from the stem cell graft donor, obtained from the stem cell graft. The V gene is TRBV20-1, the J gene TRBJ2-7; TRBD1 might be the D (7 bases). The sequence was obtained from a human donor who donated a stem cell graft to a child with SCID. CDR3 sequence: CSAGRDRVYEQYF. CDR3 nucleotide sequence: TGCAGTGCCGGGCGGGACAGAGTCTACGAGCAGTACTTC.